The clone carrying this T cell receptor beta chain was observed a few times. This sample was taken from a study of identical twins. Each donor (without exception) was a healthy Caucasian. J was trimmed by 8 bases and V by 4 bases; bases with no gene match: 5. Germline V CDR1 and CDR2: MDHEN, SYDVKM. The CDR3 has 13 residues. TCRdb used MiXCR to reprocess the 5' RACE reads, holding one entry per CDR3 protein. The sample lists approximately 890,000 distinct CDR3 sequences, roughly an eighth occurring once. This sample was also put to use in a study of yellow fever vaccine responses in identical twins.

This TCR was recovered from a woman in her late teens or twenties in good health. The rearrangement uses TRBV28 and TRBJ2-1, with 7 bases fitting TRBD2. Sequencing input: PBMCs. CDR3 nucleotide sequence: TGTGCCAGCAGTTCATTACGGGAGGATGAGCAGTTCTTC. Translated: CASSSLREDEQFF.